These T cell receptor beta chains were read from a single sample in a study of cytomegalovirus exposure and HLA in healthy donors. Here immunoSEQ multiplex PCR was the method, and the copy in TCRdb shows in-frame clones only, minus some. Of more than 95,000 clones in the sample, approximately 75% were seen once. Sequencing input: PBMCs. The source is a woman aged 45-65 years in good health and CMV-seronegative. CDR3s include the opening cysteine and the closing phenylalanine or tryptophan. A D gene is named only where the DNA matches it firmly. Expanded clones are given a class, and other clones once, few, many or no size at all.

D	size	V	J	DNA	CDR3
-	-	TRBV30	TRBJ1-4	TGTGCCGGGCGGGGGGGCGGGGGGTCAACTAATGAAAAACTGTTTTTT	CAGRGGGGSTNEKLFF
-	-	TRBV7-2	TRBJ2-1	TGTGCCAGCAGCTTAATGGGAGGCTACAATGAGCAGTTCTTC	CASSLMGGYNEQFF
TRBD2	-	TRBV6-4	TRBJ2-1	TGTGCCAGCAGTGAGAAAGGGACTAGCGGGACCAATGAGCAGTTCTTC	CASSEKGTSGTNEQFF
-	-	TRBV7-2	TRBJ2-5	TGTGCCAGCAGCTTAGGGAGCGAAGAGACCCAGTACTTC	CASSLGSEETQYF
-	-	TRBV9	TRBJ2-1	TGTGCCAGCAGCGAGGAGGGGCCGGGGTACTCCTACAATGAGCAGTTCTTC	CASSEEGPGYSYNEQFF
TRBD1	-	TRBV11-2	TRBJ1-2	TGTGCCAGCAGCCCGGGACAGGGGGCGAGAGGCTACACCTTC	CASSPGQGARGYTF
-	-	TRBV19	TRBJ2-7	TGTGCCAGTAGTATAGAGGCGGGGTCCTACGAGCAGTACTTC	CASSIEAGSYEQYF
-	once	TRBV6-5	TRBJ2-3	TGTGCCAGCAGTTACTCCGTGGGAGGCACAGATACGCAGTATTTT	CASSYSVGGTDTQYF
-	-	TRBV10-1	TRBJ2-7	TGCGCCGTCAAAACGGAGACAGTCTACGAGCAGTACTTC	CAVKTETVYEQYF
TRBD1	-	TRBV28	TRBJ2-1	TGTGCCAGCAGTAGCCTGGACAGGGAACGGCAGTTCTTC	CASSSLDRERQFF
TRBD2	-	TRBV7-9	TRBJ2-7	TGTGCCAGCAGCTTAGGGTCACTAGCGGGAGGGGAGCAGTACTTC	CASSLGSLAGGEQYF
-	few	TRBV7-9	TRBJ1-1	TGTTCCAGCAGCTCACCAAAGCCTGAAGCTTTCTTT	CSSSSPKPEAFF
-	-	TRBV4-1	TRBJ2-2	TGCGCCAGCAGCCAAGTAGCGGGGGAGCTGTTTTTT	CASSQVAGELFF
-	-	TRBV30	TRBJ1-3	TGTGCCTGCTCTCAGGGTGTCTCTGGAAACACCATATATTTT	CACSQGVSGNTIYF
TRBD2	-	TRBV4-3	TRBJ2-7	TGCGCCAGCTCCCGACTAGCGGGTCCTTACGAGCAGTACTTC	CASSRLAGPYEQYF
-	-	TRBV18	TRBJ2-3	TGTGCCAGCTCACGAGCCTTAGATACGCAGTATTTT	CASSRALDTQYF
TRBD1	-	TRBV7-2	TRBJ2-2	TGTGCCAGCAGTGTGGACAGGACCACCGGGGAGCTGTTTTTT	CASSVDRTTGELFF
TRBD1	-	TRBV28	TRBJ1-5	TGTGCCAGCAGTTCGACAGGGATGATAATACAGCCCCAGCATTTT	CASSSTGMIIQPQHF
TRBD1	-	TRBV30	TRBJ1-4	TGTGCCTGGGAATCGGACAGGGGAGATGAAAAACTGTTTTTT	CAWESDRGDEKLFF
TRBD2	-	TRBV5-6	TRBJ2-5	TGTGCCAGCAGCTATACTGGACTAGCGGGAGGGCCGGCGTCCCAGTACTTC	CASSYTGLAGGPASQYF
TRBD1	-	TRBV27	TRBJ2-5	TGTGCCAGCAGTCCGCAACCGGGACAGTACGGGGCCCAGTACTTC	CASSPQPGQYGAQYF
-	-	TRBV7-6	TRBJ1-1	TGTGCCAGCAGCTTAGTAGTCGGGAACACTGAAGCTTTCTTT	CASSLVVGNTEAFF
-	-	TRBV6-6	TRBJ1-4	TGTGCCAGCAGGACGGGGGAGTATGAAAAACTGTTTTTT	CASRTGEYEKLFF
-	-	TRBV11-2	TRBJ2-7	TGTGCCAGCAGCCAAGCCGCGGCCCCCTACGAGCAGTACTTC	CASSQAAAPYEQYF
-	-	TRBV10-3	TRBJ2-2	TGTGCCATCAGCGCACGGGGGGAGCTGTTTTTT	CAISARGELFF
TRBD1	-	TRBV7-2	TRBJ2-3	TGTGCCAGCAGCCAAGGGCGGACAGGGGATGCAGATACGCAGTATTTT	CASSQGRTGDADTQYF
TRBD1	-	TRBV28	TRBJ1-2	TGTGCCAGCAGCCTGACTCGACAGGGAAGATATGGCTACACCTTC	CASSLTRQGRYGYTF
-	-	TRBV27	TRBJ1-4	TGTGCCAGCAGTTTGGGGGGGGGACCTAATGAAAAACTGTTTTTT	CASSLGGGPNEKLFF
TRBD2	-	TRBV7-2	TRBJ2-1	TGTGCCAGCAGCTCCGGACTAGCAAACAATGAGCAGTTCTTC	CASSSGLANNEQFF
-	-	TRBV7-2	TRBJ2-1	TGTGCCAGCAGCATGAAAAAACCGGGTCACCAAGAGCATGAGCAGTTCTTC	CASSMKKPGHQEHEQFF
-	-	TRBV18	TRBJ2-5	TGTGCCAGCGACCTGAGTGGTTACAGCCAAGAGACCCAGTACTTC	CASDLSGYSQETQYF
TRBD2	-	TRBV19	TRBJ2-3	TGTGCCAGTAGTGGACTAGCGGGAGGAGGGGTCACAGATACGCAGTATTTT	CASSGLAGGGVTDTQYF
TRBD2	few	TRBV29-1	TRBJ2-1	TGCAGCGTTGAAGCCCTAATAGCGGGAGGAACCCCCCAGTTCTTC	CSVEALIAGGTPQFF
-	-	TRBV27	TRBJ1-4	TGTGCCACCGCGACAGGAACAACTAATGAAAAACTGTTTTTT	CATATGTTNEKLFF
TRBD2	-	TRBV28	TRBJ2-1	TGTGCCAGCAGTGAACTAGCGGGAGCAGGGGTAAATGAGCAGTTCTTC	CASSELAGAGVNEQFF
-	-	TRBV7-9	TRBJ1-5	TGTGCCAGCAGCTTACGAGACAGTAATCAGCCCCAGCATTTT	CASSLRDSNQPQHF
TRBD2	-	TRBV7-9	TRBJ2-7	TGTGCCAGCAGCGACACTAGTCTAGCGGCTTACGAGCAGTACTTC	CASSDTSLAAYEQYF
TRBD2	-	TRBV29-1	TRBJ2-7	TGCAGCGTCGATGACGCGGGGGGTTACGAGCAGTACTTC	CSVDDAGGYEQYF
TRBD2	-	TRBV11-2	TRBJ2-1	TGTGCCAGCAGCTTAGTGGGACTAGCCCCCAATGAGCAGTTCTTC	CASSLVGLAPNEQFF
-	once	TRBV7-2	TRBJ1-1	TGTGCCAGCAGCTTCTCTGAGGGCACTGAAGCTTTCTTT	CASSFSEGTEAFF
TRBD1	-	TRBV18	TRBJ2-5	TGTGCCAGCTCACTCAGACAGGGGGCCGAAGAGCAGTACTTC	CASSLRQGAEEQYF